This is a list of T cell receptor beta chains from one sample in a study of blood T cell repertoires in COVID-19. Data came from immunoSEQ multiplex PCR; TCRdb stores just in-frame clones and leaves some out. The table includes fewer than 80,000 clones, approximately 86% detected once. Sequenced material: peripheral blood. Source of these receptors: a man in his sixties or seventies with acute or convalescent COVID-19. CDR3s include the opening cysteine and the closing phenylalanine or tryptophan. D genes are given only for firm matches. Not all rows give a size; the values are once, few, many and, for expanded clones, a class.

DNA: TGCGCCAGCAGCTTGACCGTAGGGGGAGCCTATGGCTACACCTTC; CDR3: CASSLTVGGAYGYTF; D: .; V: TRBV5-1; size: once; J: TRBJ1-2
DNA: TGTGCCAGCAGCTTGAGACAGGGTGTCACTGAAGCTTTCTTT; CDR3: CASSLRQGVTEAFF; D: TRBD1; V: TRBV5-4; size: .; J: TRBJ1-1
DNA: TGTGCCAGCAGTTTTTCGACAGGGTATGAAAAACTGTTTTTT; CDR3: CASSFSTGYEKLFF; D: TRBD1; V: TRBV2; size: .; J: TRBJ1-4
DNA: TGTGCCAGCAGTGCCGGGGGGGCAGGGACCCTTATGTACGAGCAGTACTTC; CDR3: CASSAGGAGTLMYEQYF; D: TRBD2; V: TRBV25-1; size: .; J: TRBJ2-7
DNA: TGTGCCAGCAGTTTATCACAGGGGGCACCTGGGGCCAACGTCCTGACTTTC; CDR3: CASSLSQGAPGANVLTF; D: TRBD1; V: TRBV27; size: .; J: TRBJ2-6
DNA: TGTGCCAGCTCACGGCCGGGACAGACCCACTACGAGCAGTACTTC; CDR3: CASSRPGQTHYEQYF; D: TRBD1; V: TRBV18; size: .; J: TRBJ2-7
DNA: TGTGCCAGCACCCTGGGGGCTAGCGGGGGCTACAATGAGCAGTTCTTC; CDR3: CASTLGASGGYNEQFF; D: TRBD2; V: TRBV11-2; size: .; J: TRBJ2-1
DNA: TGCGCCAGCAGCTTATCCAGGGTTGGCGGCTACACCTTC; CDR3: CASSLSRVGGYTF; D: .; V: TRBV5-1; size: .; J: TRBJ1-2
DNA: TGTGCCAGCAGTGGGACTAGCGGGGGAAACCTGAAAAACATTCAGTACTTC; CDR3: CASSGTSGGNLKNIQYF; D: TRBD2; V: TRBV6-1; size: .; J: TRBJ2-4
DNA: TGTGCCAGCAGCCACGGGACAGGGGTCAATGAGCAGTTCTTC; CDR3: CASSHGTGVNEQFF; D: TRBD1; V: TRBV3-1/TRBV3-2; size: .; J: TRBJ2-1
DNA: TGTGCCAGCTCACCCCAACTAGCAACAGATACGCAGTATTTT; CDR3: CASSPQLATDTQYF; D: .; V: TRBV18; size: once; J: TRBJ2-3
DNA: TGTGCCAGCAGTTACGGCGCGGGAGCAGGCACCGGGGAGCTGTTTTTT; CDR3: CASSYGAGAGTGELFF; D: TRBD2; V: TRBV6-2/TRBV6-3; size: .; J: TRBJ2-2
DNA: TGTGCCAGCAGTTTCTTACAGGGGATGGGCTACACCTTC; CDR3: CASSFLQGMGYTF; D: TRBD1; V: TRBV27; size: .; J: TRBJ1-2
DNA: TGTGCCAGCAGCCACGGACTAGCGGTAGAGACCCAGTACTTC; CDR3: CASSHGLAVETQYF; D: TRBD2; V: TRBV5-6; size: .; J: TRBJ2-5
DNA: TGTGCCAGCAGCTTAGGGCACATGAACACCGGGGAGCTGTTTTTT; CDR3: CASSLGHMNTGELFF; D: .; V: TRBV11-3; size: .; J: TRBJ2-2
DNA: TGTGCCAGCAGCCTTCAGGGTCTATCCTACAATGAGCAGTTCTTC; CDR3: CASSLQGLSYNEQFF; D: .; V: TRBV7-3; size: once; J: TRBJ2-1
DNA: TGTGCCAGCAGCCGTAGCGGGGGATACAATGAGCAGTTCTTC; CDR3: CASSRSGGYNEQFF; D: TRBD2; V: TRBV3-1/TRBV3-2; size: .; J: TRBJ2-1
DNA: TGTGCCAGCAGCTTGCGGGGCTCAGGCGCAGATACGCAGTATTTT; CDR3: CASSLRGSGADTQYF; D: .; V: TRBV7-3; size: .; J: TRBJ2-3
DNA: TGTGCCAGCAGCCAAGTTCTGACAGATACGCAGTATTTT; CDR3: CASSQVLTDTQYF; D: .; V: TRBV14; size: .; J: TRBJ2-3
DNA: TGTGCCAGCAGCGCAGACTCCGGTAGGAGCAATCAGCCCCAGCATTTT; CDR3: CASSADSGRSNQPQHF; D: .; V: TRBV9; size: .; J: TRBJ1-5
DNA: TGTGCCAGCAGTGGAGGTGGCAGTATTAAATCCTACGAGCAGTACTTC; CDR3: CASSGGGSIKSYEQYF; D: .; V: TRBV6-1; size: .; J: TRBJ2-7
DNA: TGTGCCAGCGGACTAGCCTCCTACGAGCAGTACTTC; CDR3: CASGLASYEQYF; D: TRBD2; V: TRBV3-1/TRBV3-2; size: .; J: TRBJ2-7
DNA: TGTGCCACCAGTGCCCAAGGACAGTTCTACAATGAGCAGTTCTTC; CDR3: CATSAQGQFYNEQFF; D: .; V: TRBV24-1; size: .; J: TRBJ2-1
DNA: TGTGCCAGCAGCGCAGGGGCGGGCTACGAGCAGTACTTC; CDR3: CASSAGAGYEQYF; D: .; V: TRBV7-2; size: .; J: TRBJ2-7
DNA: TGTGCCAGCTCACCCTTTGATCAGCCGCCCCAGGGTGAAAAACTGTTTTTT; CDR3: CASSPFDQPPQGEKLFF; D: .; V: TRBV18; size: .; J: TRBJ1-4
DNA: TGTGCCAGCAGTTACTCGACTAGCGGAATCGGTACGCAGTATTTT; CDR3: CASSYSTSGIGTQYF; D: TRBD2; V: TRBV6-2/TRBV6-3; size: .; J: TRBJ2-3
DNA: TGTGCCAGCAGCTTAGCAGGTAGCGGGAGCTCCTACAATGAGCAGTTCTTC; CDR3: CASSLAGSGSSYNEQFF; D: TRBD2; V: TRBV7-3; size: .; J: TRBJ2-1
DNA: TGTGCCAGCAGCCAAGCACAGGGGGTTCACACTGAAGCTTTCTTT; CDR3: CASSQAQGVHTEAFF; D: TRBD1; V: TRBV4-2; size: .; J: TRBJ1-1
DNA: TGTGCCAGCAGCCACCCCTCGGGGGGAGGGCACACCATATATTTT; CDR3: CASSHPSGGGHTIYF; D: .; V: TRBV3-1/TRBV3-2; size: .; J: TRBJ1-3
DNA: TGTGCCAGCAGCTTAACTAGCCCAAATGAGCAGTTCTTC; CDR3: CASSLTSPNEQFF; D: .; V: TRBV13; size: .; J: TRBJ2-1
DNA: TGTGCCAGCAGCCGACAGGGGTATGGCTACACCTTC; CDR3: CASSRQGYGYTF; D: TRBD1; V: TRBV6-5; size: .; J: TRBJ1-2
DNA: TGTGCCAGCAGCTTAGCGCTAGCCCAATTAAGCGGGGGGCAAGAGACCCAGTACTTC; CDR3: CASSLALAQLSGGQETQYF; D: TRBD2; V: TRBV7-8; size: .; J: TRBJ2-5
DNA: TGTGCCAGCAGCCATAACAGGCCCCGGGGGGAGCAGTACTTC; CDR3: CASSHNRPRGEQYF; D: .; V: TRBV16; size: .; J: TRBJ2-7
DNA: TGTGCCAGCAGCGGAGGACAGGGTTACACTGAAGCTTTCTTT; CDR3: CASSGGQGYTEAFF; D: TRBD1; V: TRBV9; size: few; J: TRBJ1-1
DNA: TGTGCCAGCAGCTTTCCCGGGTACGAGCAGTACTTC; CDR3: CASSFPGYEQYF; D: .; V: TRBV5-6; size: .; J: TRBJ2-7
DNA: TGTGCCAGCAGTGAACGCGGGACTAGCGACTACGAGCAGTACTTC; CDR3: CASSERGTSDYEQYF; D: TRBD2; V: TRBV2; size: .; J: TRBJ2-7
DNA: TGTGCCAGCAGCTTATTGGGGGGGAGACTCAATGAGCAGTTCTTC; CDR3: CASSLLGGRLNEQFF; D: TRBD2; V: TRBV7-2; size: .; J: TRBJ2-1
DNA: TGTGCCACCCAGAGGACAGGGGGCAAGTACGAGCAGTACTTC; CDR3: CATQRTGGKYEQYF; D: TRBD1; V: TRBV5-4; size: .; J: TRBJ2-7
DNA: TGTGCCAGCAGTGAAGAAGTGCGGAAGCAGTACTTC; CDR3: CASSEEVRKQYF; D: .; V: TRBV6-1; size: few; J: TRBJ2-7
DNA: TGTGCCAGTAGTATACAGGGGAACTATGGCTACACCTTC; CDR3: CASSIQGNYGYTF; D: .; V: TRBV19; size: once; J: TRBJ1-2
DNA: TGTGCCACCAGCAGAGATGCCCTGCCTAGCGGGGAAAGCACAGATACGCAGTATTTT; CDR3: CATSRDALPSGESTDTQYF; D: TRBD2; V: TRBV15; size: .; J: TRBJ2-3
DNA: TGTGCCACCACGGGACATAGCAATCAGCCCCAGCATTTT; CDR3: CATTGHSNQPQHF; D: .; V: TRBV12-3/TRBV12-4; size: .; J: TRBJ1-5
DNA: TGTGCCAGCACCCTAGCGGCAAGCTCCTACAATGAGCAGTTCTTC; CDR3: CASTLAASSYNEQFF; D: TRBD2; V: TRBV7-3; size: once; J: TRBJ2-1
DNA: TGCAGCGCCCGGACAGGGACCATAGGGTCCTACGAGCAGTACTTC; CDR3: CSARTGTIGSYEQYF; D: TRBD1; V: TRBV29-1; size: .; J: TRBJ2-7
DNA: TGTGCCAGTAGTCAATTTCAAAGGGACATGATCTACAATGAGCAGTTCTTC; CDR3: CASSQFQRDMIYNEQFF; D: .; V: TRBV19; size: .; J: TRBJ2-1
DNA: TGTGCCAGTTGGGACAGGGCGAACACCGGGGAGCTGTTTTTT; CDR3: CASWDRANTGELFF; D: TRBD1; V: TRBV19; size: .; J: TRBJ2-2
DNA: TGTGCCAGCAGCACTGCCGGGACAGGGGTGGGCGAGCAGTACTTC; CDR3: CASSTAGTGVGEQYF; D: TRBD1; V: TRBV6-5; size: .; J: TRBJ2-7
DNA: TGTGCCAGCAGCTCCTACAGGGGTTCCTACGAGCAGTACTTC; CDR3: CASSSYRGSYEQYF; D: TRBD1; V: TRBV7-9; size: few; J: TRBJ2-7